The 22 T cell receptor beta chains given below trace back to one sample, sequenced in a study of CD8 T cells in ankylosing spondylitis listed by TCRdb under 2017. The library relied on 5' RACE. Sequencer: Illumina HiSeq 2500. Using fastp trimming at Q25 and MiXCR clonotype assembly, TCRdb reanalyzed the public sequencing data and kept in-frame beta chains. Rows matching on CDR3 protein sequence are summarized as one entry with the most common DNA and genes. Counted in this sample were around 340,000 distinct CDR3 sequences; roughly 20% of them appeared once. The top ten clonotypes cover around 12% of the sample. The specimen was blood, either unsorted or a sorted T cell fraction (not recorded which). Receptor source: a male donor with ankylosing spondylitis or in good health (not recorded which).

This clonotype was detected a few times. This chain joins TRBV3-1 and TRBJ2-1; 11 bases line up with TRBD2. The CDR3 runs 16 residues. Trimming at V came to 4 bases and at J to 6 bases, leaving 8 bases not matched to a gene. Germline CDR1 and CDR2: LGHDT and YNNKEL (reference sequence). The CDR3 sequence is CASSPELAGASNEQFF. For the CDR3, the DNA is TGTGCCAGCAGCCCGGAACTAGCGGGGGCCAGCAATGAGCAGTTCTTC.

This clonotype was seen more than once but under ten times. This sequence joins TRBV10-2 and TRBJ1-2; 7 positions agree with TRBD1. V trimming: 7 bases; J trimming: 3 bases; junction bases outside the gene matches: 8. This CDR3 spans 14 amino acids. Germline V gene lookup returns CDR1 WSHSY and CDR2 SAAADI. As DNA, the CDR3 is TGCGCCAGCACCCGGACAGGAGAGGACTATGGCTACACCTTC. This encodes CASTRTGEDYGYTF.

In DNA, the CDR3 is TGTGCCAGCAGTTTAGCGCTTTTAGCGGGAGATACGCAGTATTTT. Translation gives CASSLALLAGDTQYF. V and J are TRBV12-3 or TRBV12-4 and TRBJ2-3, with 7 bases identical to TRBD2. V shed 0 bases and J 5 bases; nucleotides not matched to a gene: 5. The CDR3 covers 15 residues.

The J gene is TRBJ2-5, the V gene TRBV12-3 or TRBV12-4; D is unclear. V dropped 5 bases and J dropped 4 bases, with 11 bases sitting between them. CDR3 length: 13 residues. DNA for the CDR3: TGTGCCAGCAGTCCCGTTTCCCCAGAGACCCAGTACTTC. Encoded protein: CASSPVSPETQYF.

The table lists this clonotype with a few counts. J is TRBJ2-7 and V is TRBV7-9; perhaps TRBD1 as D (6 bases). V shed 0 bases and J shed 4 bases, with 10 bases lying between them. CDR3 length: 14 amino acids. Germline V CDR1 and CDR2: SEHNR, FQNEAQ (reference sequence). The CDR3 sequence: CASSLAQGTYEQYF. The DNA for the CDR3 is TGTGCCAGCAGCTTAGCACAGGGCACTTACGAGCAGTACTTC.

The CDR3 DNA reads as TGTGCCAGCAGGCAGGCTACTGCTAGCACAGATACGCAGTATTTT. Protein sequence: CASRQATASTDTQYF. The chain joins TRBV28 to TRBJ2-3, with unresolved D. Looked up from germline, CDR1 is MDHEN and CDR2 is SYDVKM. The CDR3 sequence is 15 residues long. Trimming pared 6 bases from V and 0 bases from J, leaving 13 bases between.

The V and J genes are TRBV11-2 and TRBJ2-7; D might be TRBD2 (5 bases). This CDR3 spans 13 amino acids. Germline CDR1 reads SGHAT; CDR2 reads FQNNGV. Trimming took off 6 bases at V and 3 bases at J, with 12 bases between the two ends. This CDR3 reads CASSWAGGYEQYF. Written as DNA, the CDR3 is TGTGCCAGCAGTTGGGCAGGAGGCTACGAGCAGTACTTC.

The V and J genes are TRBV12-3 or TRBV12-4 and TRBJ1-4, with D perhaps TRBD1 (6 bases). This CDR3 spans 13 amino acids. Trimming shortened V by 6 bases and J by 10 bases, and 15 bases separated the two germline ends. DNA of the CDR3: TGTGCCAGCAGCGATACAGGGTGGGGAAAACTGTTTTTT. Its protein product is CASSDTGWGKLFF.

The V gene is TRBV15, the J gene TRBJ2-1, with TRBD1 matching 7 bases. Germline V lookup: CDR1 LNHNV, CDR2 YYDKDF (reference sequence). This CDR3 comprises 14 residues. V gave up 6 bases and J gave up 8 bases; unmatched junction bases: 10. The CDR3 bases are TGTGCCACCAGACAAGGACAGGTCCTTCATGAGCAGTTCTTC. Translated: CATRQGQVLHEQFF. Full variable domain (rest looked up from reference TRBV15 and TRBJ2-1): DAMVIQNPRYQVTQFGKPVTLSCSQTLNHNVMYWYQQKSSQAPKLLFHYYDKDFNNEADTPDNFQSRRPNTSFCFLDIRSPGLGDTAMYLCATRQGQVLHEQFFGPGTRLTVL.

This rearrangement joins TRBV4-1 to TRBJ1-1; tentative D call: TRBD1 (5 bases). Trimming stripped 4 bases from V and 2 bases from J, with 11 bases between. CDR3 length: 14 amino acids. From germline, CDR1 is MGHRA and CDR2 YSYEKL. CDR3 protein: CASSPGGTNTEAFF. The CDR3 coding sequence is TGCGCCAGCAGCCCCGGAGGGACTAACACTGAAGCTTTCTTT.

The J gene is TRBJ2-2, the V gene TRBV12-3 or TRBV12-4, with 7 bases lining up with TRBD1. J was trimmed by 5 bases and V by 7 bases; bases with no gene match: 13. This CDR3 has 16 residues. The CDR3 DNA reads TGTGCCAGCACCCACCCGGGGCAGGGGGTGACCGGGGAGCTGTTTTTT. As protein: CASTHPGQGVTGELFF.

Only a few counts were recorded for this clonotype. V gene TRBV12-3 or TRBV12-4 combines with J gene TRBJ1-2; D unresolved. The CDR3 consists of 15 residues. Trimming took 2 bases from V and 3 from J, leaving 13 bases between them. The CDR3 nucleotides read TGTGCCAGCAGTTTAAGGACCGACCATTACTATGGCTACACCTTC. Translation: CASSLRTDHYYGYTF.

This clonotype was counted many times. The rearrangement uses TRBV12-3 or TRBV12-4 and TRBJ2-1; tentatively, D is TRBD2 (5 bases). Between the trimmed V and J ends, which lost 3 bases and 8 bases, there was a span of 14 bases. The CDR3 covers 14 residues. The CDR3 loop reads CASSFREGGDEQFF. DNA for the CDR3: TGTGCCAGCAGTTTCCGCGAGGGCGGTGATGAGCAGTTCTTC.

The chain uses TRBV11-2 and TRBJ2-7; no firm D call. Trimming stripped 3 bases from V and 1 base from J, with 10 bases between. This CDR3 spans 14 amino acids. The germline V gene has CDR1 SGHAT and CDR2 FQNNGV. This CDR3 reads CASSFFARSYEQYF. The CDR3 DNA sequence: TGTGCCAGCAGCTTTTTCGCCAGGTCCTACGAGCAGTACTTC.

This rearrangement joins TRBV7-2 to TRBJ2-1; D unresolved. CDR1 and CDR2 (germline): SGHTA, FQGNSA. This CDR3 comprises 14 residues. V lost 5 bases to trimming and J lost 5 bases, with 13 bases between them. In DNA, the CDR3 is TGTGCCAGCAGCGTATTCCCTGGACACAATGAGCAGTTCTTC. Its protein is CASSVFPGHNEQFF.

This clonotype was counted only a few times. The V call is TRBV4-1, the J call TRBJ2-1, with TRBD1 matching over 8 bases. The CDR3 totals 16 residues. The V and J ends lost 1 base and 4 bases, in that order; junction bases with no gene match: 6. Per the germline V gene, CDR1 is MGHRA and CDR2 is YSYEKL. CDR3 in DNA: TGCGCCAGCAGCCAAGCCTCGACAGGGGATTACAATGAGCAGTTCTTC. Translating it yields CASSQASTGDYNEQFF.

The CDR3 DNA reads TGCAGTGCTAGAGATCAAGCGGGGGCCCTCTCCTACGAGCAGTACTTC. Translation: CSARDQAGALSYEQYF. The rearrangement links TRBV20-1 to TRBJ2-7; 8 positions match TRBD2. There are 16 residues in the CDR3. Looked up from germline, CDR1 is DFQATT and CDR2 is SNEGSKA (reference sequence). The junction had 7 bases not matched to a gene; V was cut back by 0 bases and J by 0 bases.

The chain has TRBV14 and TRBJ2-1, with D possibly matching TRBD1 (6 bases). The CDR3 is 16 residues long. Germline assignment: CDR1 SGHDN and CDR2 FVKESK. V gave up 2 bases and J gave up 8 bases, with 19 bases separating them. This CDR3 reads CASSQSQGPSRHEQFF. The CDR3 DNA sequence: TGTGCCAGCAGCCAATCTCAGGGGCCTTCAAGGCATGAGCAGTTCTTC.

The chain is built from TRBV7-9 and TRBJ2-2, with D unresolved. From germline, CDR1 is SEHNR and CDR2 FQNEAQ (reference sequence). CDR3 size: 14 residues. With 5 bases removed from V and 6 bases from J, the gap between germline ends came to 13 bases. CDR3 DNA: TGTGCCAGCAGCATTGACCCCTCCGCCGGGGAGCTGTTTTTT. Protein sequence: CASSIDPSAGELFF.

This clonotype has just a few counts. The rearrangement joins TRBV7-8 to TRBJ2-2; maybe TRBD1 (6 bases). From germline, CDR1 is SGHVS and CDR2 FQNEAQ. The CDR3 sequence is 17 residues long. Trimming pared 5 bases from V and 0 bases from J, leaving 16 bases between. CDR3 sequence: CASSHLGASSNTGELFF. Here the CDR3 DNA reads TGTGCCAGCAGCCATTTGGGGGCGTCATCGAACACCGGGGAGCTGTTTTTT.

In its sample, this clonotype was seen a few times. V usage is TRBV7-9 and J usage is TRBJ2-6; D might be TRBD1 (5 bases). V shed 5 bases and J shed 3 bases, with 14 bases lying between them. The CDR3 spans 16 residues. The V gene's germline CDR1 is SEHNR and CDR2 FQNEAQ (reference sequence). CDR3 bases: TGTGCCAGCAGCGAGACGACAGCTGGTGGGGCCAACGTCCTGACTTTC. The encoded protein is CASSETTAGGANVLTF. Drawing the rest from reference TRBV7-9 and TRBJ2-6, the complete variable domain is DTGVSQNPRHKITKRGQNVTFRCDPISEHNRLYWYRQTLGQGPEFLTYFQNEAQLEKSRLLSDRFSAERPKGSFSTLEIQRTEQGDSAMYLCASSETTAGGANVLTFGAGSRLTVL.

CDR3 in DNA: TGCAGCGTTGATTTTCAGCGGCTAAATGAGCAGTTCTTC. Translation gives CSVDFQRLNEQFF. The rearrangement uses TRBV29-1 and TRBJ2-1; possibly TRBD2 for D (5 bases). CDR3 length: 13 amino acids. Germline CDR1 and CDR2: SQVTM and ANQGSEA. The V end lost 3 bases, the J end lost 7 bases, and 13 bases lay between the germline ends.